This T cell receptor (beta chain) stems from a study of cytomegalovirus exposure and HLA in healthy donors. Findings and limits, study-wide: In a later analysis, CMV-associated beta chains were mostly HLA-associated, it appeared.

This clone was recorded a few times. What it binds is not known. The primer mix had 60 Vbeta and 13 Jbeta primers. The table came from immunoSEQ multiplex PCR; TCRdb's copy has only in-frame clones and leaves some out. Of under 200,000 clones detected, 75% to 80% appear once; the ten largest clones hold around 6%. Material for sequencing was PBMCs. This clonotype was sampled from a woman in her thirties in good health and CMV-seropositive.

The CDR3 bases are TGCGCCAGCAGCCTTAGACTAGCGGGCCCCACCGGGGAGCTGTTTTTT. Its translation is CASSLRLAGPTGELFF. The genes are TRBV10-2 and TRBJ2-2; 10 nucleotides match TRBD2. V shed 6 bases and J 4 bases; nucleotides not matched to a gene: 8. In germline, CDR1 is WSHSY, CDR2 SAAADI. This CDR3 region has 16 residues.